A selection of T cell receptor beta chains follows, all from one sample in a study of identical twins. TCRdb itself ran the 5' RACE reads through MiXCR, one entry per CDR3 protein. The sample shows about 280,000 distinct CDR3 sequences, roughly 8.6% of them seen only once. These data were likewise used in another study, on yellow fever vaccine responses in identical twins.

Sequencing was performed on memory (CD45RO+) T cells sorted from blood. All receptors derive from a woman younger than 35 in good health. The CDR3 runs from the conserved cysteine through the conserved F or W. A D gene is named only where the DNA matches it firmly. Part of the rows lack a size; the others show once, few, many or a class for expanded clones.

clone_size d_call v_call cdr3_aa
few TRBD1 TRBV11-2 CASSRGTGHQPQHF
many TRBD2 TRBV28 CASSSTLAGGRYEQYF
many NA TRBV28 CASSLLEGMAYGYTF
many NA TRBV9 CASGDINQPQHF
few NA TRBV11-2 CASSSPNYRGGTGELFF
many TRBD2 TRBV24-1 CATSDQTSGSSYNEQFF
NA TRBD2 TRBV15 CATSRLAGGPHEQYF
NA NA TRBV20-1 CSVRETNEKLFF
many NA TRBV28 CASSLINGDYGYTF
many TRBD1 TRBV10-3 CAIRGQSTDTQYF
many NA TRBV5-1 CASSSRDTLEQYF
many TRBD1 TRBV6-1 CASSPGQGYFGNTIYF
NA NA TRBV20-1 CSARDALSGTNYGYTF
NA NA TRBV28 CASRITNSPLHF
many NA TRBV29-1 CSVEDLGKPGQQYF
few NA TRBV7-9 CASSLWRGQETQYF
few NA TRBV6-1 CASSGGGHNYGYTF
many NA TRBV5-1 CASSKDSSYNEQFF
NA NA TRBV7-3 CASSIGLLPTPLYGYTF
many NA TRBV12-3/TRBV12-4 CASSFGLSTNEKLFF
many NA TRBV19 CASSRDSRSGANVLTF
NA NA TRBV3-1 CASSQGGSTNEKLFF
NA TRBD2 TRBV19 CASRRAGAVYNEQFF
many NA TRBV29-1 CSVTGILNTEAFF
NA NA TRBV6-1 CASSEGPGKQETQYF
few TRBD2 TRBV12-3/TRBV12-4 CASSIGTSRQYF
NA TRBD2 TRBV3-1 CASSQDPTSGSGRGEQFF
NA NA TRBV6-1 CASSEFLGAWSYNEQFF
few NA TRBV5-4 CASSLGRTINTEAFF
many TRBD1 TRBV20-1 CSARVEGASYTF
NA TRBD1 TRBV10-2 CASSQGAKETQYF
NA NA TRBV5-1 CASSLLAAQETQYF
NA NA TRBV7-9 CASSLVWGVGSEAFF
few NA TRBV6-5 CASSFPGTPEVPNTGELFF
few TRBD2 TRBV4-2 CASSQDDGGGADTQYF
few NA TRBV6-1 CASSKSAGSYEQYF
few TRBD1 TRBV15 CATSGTGGYGYTF
NA NA TRBV10-3 CAISERTANSYGYTF
many NA TRBV15 CATSRDLKEDSPLHF
few NA TRBV27 CASSLGWGGTDTQYF
many NA TRBV18 CASSPTGQETQYF
many NA TRBV10-3 CAISPSGTNYEQYF
many TRBD2 TRBV28 CASSGLAGYYEQYF
few NA TRBV27 CASSSPNRGETQYF
few TRBD2 TRBV7-2 CASSFGSGGGEETQYF
few TRBD1 TRBV15 CATSRAGRGQRPQHF